The 23 T cell receptor beta chains listed next were all sequenced from one sample in a study of radiation and T cells in renal cell carcinoma. Some clones are missing from TCRdb's copy, which holds only in-frame ones; the method was immunoSEQ multiplex PCR. The sample yields roughly 150,000 clones, about 87% seen once. Time point given: blood 2 weeks post-SBRT. The treatment here: 15 Gy SBRT to primary tumor, nephrectomy 4 weeks later. Sample: blood, taken from a patient whose treatment included radiotherapy and nephrectomy. The receptors come from a woman aged 45-59 years with renal cell carcinoma.

This clone turned up a few times. J is TRBJ1-3 and V is TRBV7-9; D is ambiguous. This CDR3 is built from 14 residues. Germline V gene sequence: CDR1 SEHNR, CDR2 FQNEAQ (reference sequence). Trimming removed 5 bases at V and 4 bases at J, with 12 bases between. CDR3 residues: CASSPTRMGNTIYF. The CDR3 DNA reads as TGTGCCAGCAGCCCGACAAGAATGGGAAACACCATATATTTT.

The gene calls are TRBV19 and TRBJ1-1; 9 positions agree with TRBD1. The trim removed 1 base at V and 6 bases at J, leaving 6 bases unmatched. Germline V gene data show CDR1 as LNHDA and CDR2 as SQIVND (reference sequence). This CDR3 is 15 amino acids long. CDR3 coding DNA: TGTGCCAGTAGTATAGCCGGGACAGGGTCGCCTGAAGCTTTCTTT. Its translation: CASSIAGTGSPEAFF. Together with reference TRBV19 and TRBJ1-1, the CDR3 gives the full variable domain: DGGITQSPKYLFRKEGQNVTLSCEQNLNHDAMYWYRQDPGQGLRLIYYSQIVNDFQKGDIAEGYSVSREKKESFPLTVTSAQKNPTAFYLCASSIAGTGSPEAFFGQGTRLTVV.

This clone was detected only once. The DNA of the CDR3 is TGTGCCAGCAACGGCGGGGGCTCTGCAGATACGCAGTATTTT. Translated, it gives CASNGGGSADTQYF. The genes are TRBV6-1 and TRBJ2-3; a weak D match, TRBD2 (7 bases). V dropped 7 bases and J dropped 4 bases, with 15 bases sitting between them. The CDR3 has 14 amino acids. CDR1 and CDR2 from the germline V gene are MNHNS and SASEGT.

V usage is TRBV7-9 and J usage is TRBJ2-3; D is unclear. CDR3 length: 12 residues. V lost 7 bases to trimming and J lost 3 bases, with 8 bases between them. The V gene's germline CDR1 is SEHNR and CDR2 FQNEAQ (reference sequence). CDR3 nucleotides: TGTGCCAGCACCCTGACTACAGATACGCAGTATTTT. This sequence encodes CASTLTTDTQYF.

The V call is TRBV5-1, the J call TRBJ2-7; 8 bases match TRBD1. The germline CDR1 and CDR2 sequences are SGHRS and YFSETQ. This CDR3 has 15 residues. The ends lost 4 bases at V and 5 bases at J; junction bases unmatched: 11. The CDR3 DNA sequence: TGCGCCAGCAGCCCCCTTATGGGACAGGATAACGAGCAGTACTTC. It encodes CASSPLMGQDNEQYF.

This clone was counted once. This chain connects TRBV18 to TRBJ2-2, with D perhaps TRBD1 (6 bases). The CDR3 loop spans 13 amino acids. Germline V gene data show CDR1 as KGHSH and CDR2 as LQKENI. The ends were cut back, 6 bases at V and 9 bases at J, with 14 bases in the middle. The CDR3 reads CASSSLQGRELFF. The CDR3 DNA follows: TGTGCCAGCTCGTCCCTACAGGGAAGGGAGCTGTTTTTT.

The rearrangement links TRBV5-1 to TRBJ2-2; no definite D call. CDR1 is SGHRS, CDR2 YFSETQ, per germline. The CDR3 loop spans 15 amino acids. Trimming took 1 base from V and 1 from J, leaving 8 bases between them. CDR3 in DNA: TGCGCCAGCAGCTTGAGCCCAGGGAACACCGGGGAGCTGTTTTTT. It yields the protein CASSLSPGNTGELFF.

V is TRBV6-1 and J is TRBJ1-6, with 7 bases lining up with TRBD1. The CDR3 consists of 14 residues. Germline CDR1 and CDR2: MNHNS and SASEGT. V trimming: 7 bases; J trimming: 7 bases; junction bases outside the gene matches: 7. The DNA of the CDR3 is TGTGCCAGCATCTCGACAGGGCCCAATTCACCCCTCCACTTT. Translating it yields CASISTGPNSPLHF.

The V gene is TRBV4-1, the J gene TRBJ1-6; D gene uncertain. Germline lookup yields CDR1 MGHRA and CDR2 YSYEKL. The CDR3 has 16 residues. V shed 3 bases and J shed 3 bases, with 12 bases lying between them. This chain's CDR3 is CASSQVEIRYNSPLHF. The CDR3 region has the DNA TGCGCCAGCAGCCAGGTGGAGATTCGCTATAATTCACCCCTCCACTTT.

The chain uses TRBV30 and TRBJ1-1; D not resolved. The CDR3 runs to 13 residues. The germline V and J ends were trimmed by 2 bases and 0 bases, with 7 bases remaining between them. Germline CDR1 GTSNPN, CDR2 SVGIG (reference sequence). The chain's CDR3 is CAWSLSMNTEAFF. The DNA of the CDR3 is TGTGCCTGGAGTCTATCGATGAACACTGAAGCTTTCTTT.

A remark on this clone: Other DNA sequences from this sample encode an identical CDR3 as well. This rearrangement joins TRBV6-1 to TRBJ1-5; 7 bases are a match to TRBD1. This CDR3 is built from 14 residues. V shed 10 bases and J 7 bases; nucleotides not matched to a gene: 13. CDR1 and CDR2 from the germline V gene are MNHNS and SASEGT. CDR3 amino acids: CATQEGAANQPQHF. The CDR3 bases are TGTGCCACCCAGGAGGGGGCAGCAAACCAGCCCCAGCATTTT.

Note on this clone: This specimen includes other DNA sequences encoding the same CDR3. The rearrangement uses TRBV9 and TRBJ2-3; D unclear. Trimming shortened V by 4 bases and J by 1 base, and 7 bases separated the two germline ends. This CDR3 spans 13 amino acids. Germline values: CDR1 SGDLS, CDR2 YYNGEE. The CDR3 DNA reads as TGTGCCAGCAGCCCTCTCCGCACAGATACGCAGTATTTT. Translating gives CASSPLRTDTQYF.

This chain uses TRBV7-9 with TRBJ1-5; D remains ambiguous. The V and J ends lost 0 bases and 8 bases respectively, with 11 bases between them. The germline CDR1 and CDR2 sequences are SEHNR and FQNEAQ (reference sequence). The CDR3 loop spans 14 amino acids. CDR3 region: CASSLASIPEPQHF. The CDR3 nucleotides are TGTGCCAGCAGCTTAGCGAGCATTCCAGAGCCCCAGCATTTT.

This clone was seen just once. The rearrangement links TRBV6-6 to TRBJ2-5; D tentatively fits TRBD1 or TRBD2 (7 bases each). The DNA end favors TRBJ2-7, so the J call may be wrong. This CDR3 contains 15 residues. The germline V gene has CDR1 MNHNY and CDR2 SVGAGI (reference sequence). The CDR3 sequence is CASSQRDRDPYEQYF. CDR3 in DNA: TGTGCCAGCAGCCAGCGGGACAGAGATCCCTACGAGCAGTACTTC.

The V gene is TRBV6-5, the J gene TRBJ1-6; D is ambiguous. V lost 1 base and J lost 9, with 13 bases in between. This CDR3 contains 15 residues. CDR1 is MNHEY and CDR2 is SVGAGI in the germline V gene. The CDR3 DNA is TGTGCCAGCAGTTACTATAAGACCCTTCGTTCACCCCTCCACTTT. Its protein is CASSYYKTLRSPLHF.

This chain links TRBV7-3 with TRBJ2-3; D is uncertain. Germline CDR1 SGHTA, CDR2 FQGTGA. CDR3 length: 13 amino acids. With 0 bases removed from V and 5 bases from J, the gap between germline ends came to 6 bases. CDR3 in DNA: TGTGCCAGCAGCTTAACCTCCCGAGATACGCAGTATTTT. As protein: CASSLTSRDTQYF.

This chain uses TRBV7-8 with TRBJ2-1; D is unclear. The CDR3 runs to 11 residues. V was cut by 5 bases and J by 10 bases, with 9 bases left in between. CDR1 SGHVS and CDR2 FQNEAQ come from the germline V gene. The CDR3: CASSQLGEQFF. The CDR3, as DNA: TGTGCCAGCAGCCAGCTGGGCGAGCAGTTCTTC.

The rearrangement joins TRBV11-3 to TRBJ2-3, with 7 bases lining up with TRBD2. V trimming: 5 bases; J trimming: 4 bases; junction bases outside the gene matches: 6. Per germline, CDR1 SGHNT and CDR2 YENEEA. The CDR3 length is 14 residues. For the CDR3, the DNA is TGTGCCAGCAGCCCCGGGACTACTGCAGATACGCAGTATTTT. This sequence encodes CASSPGTTADTQYF.

The chain links TRBV6-1 to TRBJ2-5; 8 bases map to TRBD2. The CDR3 sequence is 15 residues long. V was clipped by 6 bases and J by 5 bases; unmatched bases: 11. Germline CDR1 and CDR2: MNHNS and SASEGT. DNA for the CDR3: TGTGCCAGCAGCAAACCGGGACTAGACTTGGAGACCCAGTACTTC. It specifies CASSKPGLDLETQYF.

The V call is TRBV25-1, the J call TRBJ2-2; weak D call: TRBD1 (6 bases). Germline CDR1 MGHDK, CDR2 SYGVNS. The CDR3 is 15 amino acids. V was pared by 0 bases and J by 4 bases, with 9 bases between. The CDR3 DNA reads as TGTGCCAGCAGTGAATACGGGACAAGCACCGGGGAGCTGTTTTTT. Its protein product is CASSEYGTSTGELFF. The full variable domain, its missing parts supplied by reference TRBV25-1 and TRBJ2-2, is EADIYQTPRYLVIGTGKKITLECSQTMGHDKMYWYQQDPGMELHLIHYSYGVNSTEKGDLSSESTVSRIRTEHFPLTLESARPSHTSQYLCASSEYGTSTGELFFGEGSRLTVL.

The chain couples TRBV7-2 to TRBJ2-2, with D hard to call. The CDR3 runs to 16 residues. Trimming cost V 2 bases and J 1 base, with 11 bases left between them. Germline lookup yields CDR1 SGHTA and CDR2 FQGNSA. The CDR3: CASSLHQVGNTGELFF. The CDR3, as DNA: TGTGCCAGCAGCTTACATCAGGTCGGGAACACCGGGGAGCTGTTTTTT.

V gene TRBV5-1 combines with J gene TRBJ1-5; 9 bases align to TRBD1. Germline V lookup: CDR1 SGHRS, CDR2 YFSETQ. The CDR3 runs to 14 residues. V gave up 4 bases and J gave up 9 bases; unmatched junction bases: 8. The CDR3, as DNA: TGCGCCAGCAGCCAAGGGACAGGGATCTGGCCCCAGCATTTT. It codes for CASSQGTGIWPQHF.

J is TRBJ1-2 and V is TRBV6-6; the D gene is possibly TRBD1 (5 bases). The CDR3 is 13 amino acids. Deletions cut 6 bases from V and 3 bases from J, with 11 bases between. CDR1 is MNHNY and CDR2 is SVGAGI in the germline V gene (reference sequence). CDR3 coding DNA: TGTGCCAGCAGCCAATCGGGACACTATGGCTACACCTTC. Its protein is CASSQSGHYGYTF.